These 17 T cell receptor beta chains were sequenced from one sample in a study of blood T cell repertoires in COVID-19. Generated by immunoSEQ multiplex PCR, the TCRdb table keeps only in-frame clones and is missing some. The sample includes roughly 56,000 clones, about 85% of them seen just once. The specimen was peripheral blood. The receptors were sampled from an older man with acute or convalescent COVID-19.

The CDR3 here is CASSEGTGFYGYTF. Written as DNA, the CDR3 is TGTGCCAGCAGCGAGGGTACGGGGTTCTATGGCTACACCTTC. V and J are TRBV7-3 and TRBJ1-2; D unclear. Germline V gene lookup returns CDR1 SGHTA and CDR2 FQGTGA. Trimming cost V 5 bases and J 4 bases, with 14 bases left between them. The CDR3 is 14 residues long.

This clone has more than one count but fewer than ten. V and J are TRBV18 and TRBJ2-7; no clear D gene. Germline lookup yields CDR1 KGHSH and CDR2 LQKENI. Trimming took off 3 bases at V and 0 bases at J, with 6 bases between the two ends. The CDR3 covers 13 residues. CDR3 protein: CASSPRSSYEQYF. The CDR3 nucleotides are TGTGCCAGCTCACCGAGGAGCTCCTACGAGCAGTACTTC.

As DNA, the CDR3 is TGTGCCAGCAGCTTCGACAGGGCTGGCTACACCTTC. It encodes CASSFDRAGYTF. The chain carries TRBV7-9 and TRBJ1-2, with 7 bases matching TRBD1. The CDR3 loop spans 12 amino acids. V was clipped by 3 bases and J by 7 bases; unmatched bases: 2. Germline loops: CDR1 SEHNR, CDR2 FQNEAQ (reference sequence).

The chain is built from TRBV5-1 and TRBJ2-5; 9 bases map to TRBD2. The V segment lost 4 bases and the J segment 4 bases; nucleotides outside the gene matches: 8. The CDR3 contains 15 residues. The V gene's germline CDR1 is SGHRS and CDR2 YFSETQ. CDR3 DNA sequence: TGCGCCAGCAGCCCGAGGACTAGCGAGGGAGAGACCCAGTACTTC. Residues: CASSPRTSEGETQYF.

The chain uses TRBV19 and TRBJ2-1; TRBD2 matches at 8 bases. Germline V lookup: CDR1 LNHDA, CDR2 SQIVND (reference sequence). The J segment lost 3 bases and the V segment lost 0 bases, leaving 7 bases of the junction unmatched. CDR3 size: 17 residues. CDR3 sequence: CASSIDHRGGRYNEQFF. The CDR3 region has the DNA TGTGCCAGTAGTATAGATCATCGGGGGGGGCGCTACAATGAGCAGTTCTTC.

The chain has TRBV24-1 and TRBJ2-5; 8 positions agree with TRBD1. Germline values: CDR1 KGHDR, CDR2 SFDVKD. Unmatched junction bases numbered 1, after V lost 0 bases and J lost 2 bases. The CDR3 spans 15 residues. The CDR3 is CATSDLNRGQETQYF. The CDR3 nucleotides are TGTGCCACCAGTGATTTGAACAGGGGGCAAGAGACCCAGTACTTC.

The chain links TRBV7-9 to TRBJ1-2; tentative D call: TRBD1 (6 bases). Germline V gene sequence: CDR1 SEHNR, CDR2 FQNEAQ (reference sequence). CDR3 size: 14 residues. V lost 3 bases to trimming and J lost 2 bases, with 10 bases between them. The CDR3 region is CASSLGRGNYGYTF. In nucleotides, the CDR3 is TGTGCCAGCAGCTTGGGCAGGGGAAACTATGGCTACACCTTC.

The rearrangement uses TRBV7-8 and TRBJ2-7; D remains unclear. V gave up 7 bases and J gave up 7 bases, with 23 bases separating them. The length of the CDR3 is 15 residues. From germline, CDR1 is SGHVS and CDR2 FQNEAQ. CDR3 sequence reads: CASNSLGWFSREQYF. In DNA form, the CDR3 reads TGTGCCAGCAACTCCCTTGGATGGTTCTCGAGGGAGCAGTACTTC.

The V gene is TRBV5-1, the J gene TRBJ1-1; unclear D gene. Germline V lookup: CDR1 SGHRS, CDR2 YFSETQ. V was pared by 0 bases and J by 4 bases, with 13 bases between. The CDR3 covers 15 residues. CDR3 amino acids: CASSLGLSDSTEAFF. As DNA, the CDR3 is TGCGCCAGCAGCTTGGGGCTATCCGACTCCACTGAAGCTTTCTTT.

The V gene is TRBV5-1, the J gene TRBJ2-1; TRBD2 might be the D (6 bases). CDR1 and CDR2 (germline): SGHRS, YFSETQ. This CDR3 has 15 amino acids. Trimming left V 0 bases short and J 2 bases short, with 9 bases between. The CDR3 protein is CASSLGGGTYNEQFF. CDR3 nucleotides: TGCGCCAGCAGCTTGGGGGGAGGCACCTACAATGAGCAGTTCTTC.

V is TRBV5-1 and J is TRBJ2-2; weak D call: TRBD1 (5 bases). CDR1 is SGHRS and CDR2 is YFSETQ in the germline V gene. CDR3 length equals 14 residues. The V and J ends lost 8 bases and 4 bases respectively, with 15 bases between them. For the CDR3, the DNA is TGCGCCAGTGAAGGCCTAGGGGTCACCGGGGAGCTGTTTTTT. Its translation: CASEGLGVTGELFF.

The chain links TRBV7-6 to TRBJ2-3; weak D call: TRBD1 (5 bases). From germline, CDR1 is SGHVS and CDR2 FNYEAQ. The CDR3 contains 16 residues. V was trimmed by 1 base and J by 0 bases, leaving 11 bases between them. The CDR3 DNA is TGTGCCAGCAGCTTAGAGGCAGGGTTGAGCACAGATACGCAGTATTTT. As protein: CASSLEAGLSTDTQYF. Looking up the rest from reference TRBV7-6 and TRBJ2-3 gives the full variable domain: GAGVSQSPRYKVTKRGQDVALRCDPISGHVSLYWYRQALGQGPEFLTYFNYEAQQDKSGLPNDRFSAERPEGSISTLTIQRTEQRDSAMYRCASSLEAGLSTDTQYFGPGTRLTVL.

The J gene is TRBJ2-5, the V gene TRBV9; possibly TRBD2 for D (6 bases). The CDR3 is 14 residues long. Germline V gene data show CDR1 as SGDLS and CDR2 as YYNGEE. V dropped 4 bases and J dropped 3 bases, with 13 bases sitting between them. The CDR3 DNA sequence: TGTGCCAGCAGCAGAACCACGGGGGAAGAGACCCAGTACTTC. Translation: CASSRTTGEETQYF. Based on the CDR3 plus reference TRBV9 and TRBJ2-5, the full variable domain is DSGVTQTPKHLITATGQRVTLRCSPRSGDLSVYWYQQSLDQGLQFLIQYYNGEERAKGNILERFSAQQFPDLHSELNLSSLELGDSALYFCASSRTTGEETQYFGPGTRLLVL.

The V gene is TRBV9, the J gene TRBJ2-5; 10 bases fit TRBD2. CDR3 length equals 15 residues. CDR1 is SGDLS, CDR2 YYNGEE, per germline. The ends lost 0 bases at V and 5 bases at J; junction bases unmatched: 4. The CDR3 region has the DNA TGTGCCAGCAGCGTAGGGCTAGCGGGGGTGGAGACCCAGTACTTC. Amino acids: CASSVGLAGVETQYF.

The rearrangement uses TRBV2 and TRBJ1-2, with D possibly TRBD1 on 6 matching bases. Germline-derived CDR1 and CDR2 are SNHLY and FYNNEI. Trimming shortened V by 1 base and J by 4 bases, and 13 bases separated the two germline ends. This CDR3 is built from 15 residues. CDR3 sequence reads: CASSEGQARTYGYTF. The CDR3 coding sequence is TGTGCCAGCAGTGAAGGACAGGCCCGAACCTATGGCTACACCTTC.

V is TRBV11-2 and J is TRBJ2-1; no clear D. The CDR3 is made up of 13 amino acids. V lost 1 base, J lost 6 bases, and 7 bases lay in between. Germline V CDR1 and CDR2: SGHAT, FQNNGV. CDR3 nucleotides: TGTGCCAGCAGCTTAGGGCCCCGCAATGAGCAGTTCTTC. Protein product: CASSLGPRNEQFF. Together with reference TRBV11-2 and TRBJ2-1, the CDR3 gives the full variable domain: EAGVAQSPRYKIIEKRQSVAFWCNPISGHATLYWYQQILGQGPKLLIQFQNNGVVDDSQLPKDRFSAERLKGVDSTLKIQPAKLEDSAVYLCASSLGPRNEQFFGPGTRLTVL.

This chain joins TRBV3-1 (or the pseudogene TRBV3-2) and TRBJ2-1; perhaps TRBD1 as D (6 bases). CDR3 length: 15 amino acids. Trimming removed 5 bases from V and 7 bases from J, with 18 bases in between. Germline-derived CDR1 and CDR2 are LGHDT and YNNKEL (reference sequence). The CDR3 sequence: CASSTWTGGLNEQFF. The CDR3 region has the DNA TGTGCCAGCAGCACATGGACTGGGGGCCTAAATGAGCAGTTCTTC.